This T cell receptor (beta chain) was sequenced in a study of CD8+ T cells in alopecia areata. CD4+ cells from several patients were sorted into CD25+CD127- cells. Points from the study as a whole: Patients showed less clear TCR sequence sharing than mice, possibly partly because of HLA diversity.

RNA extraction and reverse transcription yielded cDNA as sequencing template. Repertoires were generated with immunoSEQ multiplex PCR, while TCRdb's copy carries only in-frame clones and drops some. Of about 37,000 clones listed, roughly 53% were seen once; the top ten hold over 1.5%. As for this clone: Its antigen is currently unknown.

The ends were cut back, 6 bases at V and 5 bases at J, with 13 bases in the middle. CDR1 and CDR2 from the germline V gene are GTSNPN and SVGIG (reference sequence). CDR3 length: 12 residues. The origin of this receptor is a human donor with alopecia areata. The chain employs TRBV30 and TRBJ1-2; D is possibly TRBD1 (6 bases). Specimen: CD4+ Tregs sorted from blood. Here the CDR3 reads CACARGGYGYTF. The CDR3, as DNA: TGTGCCTGCGCGCGAGGGGGATATGGCTACACCTTC.